The T cell receptor beta chain under discussion was sequenced for a study of a mutant IDH1 vaccine in newly diagnosed glioma. Stated time point: week 35, safety follow-up. Each dose of the vaccine consisted of 300 ug of mutant IDH1 20-mer peptide, with topical imiquimod. Produced via immunoSEQ multiplex PCR; TCRdb's table is partial and in-frame only. The data hold some 61,000 clones, with roughly 80% observed a single time. About this clone: Its antigen is undetermined.

V shed 3 bases and J 4 bases; nucleotides not matched to a gene: 6. The CDR3 contains 14 residues. The germline gives CDR1 SGHRS, CDR2 YFSETQ. V and J are TRBV5-1 and TRBJ1-2, with TRBD1 identical over 7 bases. This specimen consisted of PBMCs, obtained from a glioma patient whose treatment included an IDH1 peptide vaccine. This TCR was recovered from a man younger than 30 with glioma. The CDR3 reads CASSSTGSSYGYTF. CDR3 DNA: TGCGCCAGCAGCTCGACAGGGTCTAGCTATGGCTACACCTTC.